This is a list of T cell receptor beta chains from one sample in a study of T cell responses to AZD1222 COVID-19 vaccine. Method: immunoSEQ multiplex PCR; TCRdb's copy keeps in-frame clones and lacks some. Of 80,000 to 90,000 clones listed, approximately 88% were seen once; the top ten hold roughly 5.1%. The material was peripheral blood, obtained 28 days after the second AZD1222 dose. Receptors originate from an adult who received the AZD1222 COVID-19 vaccine. The CDR3 runs from the conserved cysteine through the conserved F or W. The order of the fields is V gene, J gene, D gene, clone size, CDR3 DNA, CDR3 protein. A D gene is named only where the DNA matches it firmly. Clone size is stated in some rows and not others, as once, few, many or a class when expanded.

TRBV29-1	TRBJ2-1	TRBD2	NA	TGCAGCGTCACATACGGGGGGGCTGCCAATGAGCAGTTCTTC	CSVTYGGAANEQFF
TRBV20-1	TRBJ2-5	TRBD2	NA	TGCAGTGCTAGTCCCGGGACTAGCGGGGTAGATGGGACCCAGTACTTC	CSASPGTSGVDGTQYF
TRBV18	TRBJ1-4	TRBD1	NA	TGTGCCAGCTCACCGACAGGGAGAAATGAAAAACTGTTTTTT	CASSPTGRNEKLFF
TRBV5-6	TRBJ1-5	NA	NA	TGTGCCAGCAGCTTGCGGGGGACTCAGCCCCAGCATTTT	CASSLRGTQPQHF
TRBV6-2/TRBV6-3	TRBJ1-6	NA	NA	TGTGCCAGCAGTTACGGGGCGGGTTCACCCCTCCACTTT	CASSYGAGSPLHF
TRBV19	TRBJ1-5	NA	NA	TGTGCCAGTAGTGTCATGGGAGGCAGTAATCAGCCCCAGCATTTT	CASSVMGGSNQPQHF
TRBV28	TRBJ1-1	NA	NA	TGTGCCAGCAACACGAACACTGAAGCTTTCTTT	CASNTNTEAFF
TRBV19	TRBJ2-3	NA	NA	TGTGCCAGTAGTACAGACAGAGACGATACGCAGTATTTT	CASSTDRDDTQYF
TRBV18	TRBJ2-5	TRBD2	NA	TGTGCCAGCTCACCAAGGACTAGCGGGGGCCAAGAGACCCAGTACTTC	CASSPRTSGGQETQYF
TRBV2	TRBJ1-1	TRBD1	once	TGTGCCAGCGACCGAGACAGGGGGCTTTGGACTGAAGCTTTCTTT	CASDRDRGLWTEAFF
TRBV6-5	TRBJ2-1	TRBD2	NA	TGTGCCAGCAGGAGTAGCGGGACCCCCTACAATGAGCAGTTCTTC	CASRSSGTPYNEQFF
TRBV6-5	TRBJ1-6	NA	NA	TGTGCCAGCAGGAGGAGCTCCTATAATTCACCCCTCCACTTT	CASRRSSYNSPLHF
TRBV4-2	TRBJ1-4	NA	once	TGTGCCAGCAGCCCACTACAGGGAACTAATGAAAAACTGTTTTTT	CASSPLQGTNEKLFF
TRBV6-6	TRBJ1-1	NA	NA	TGTGCCAGCAGTTACTCGATGTTGAACACTGAAGCTTTCTTT	CASSYSMLNTEAFF
TRBV11-2	TRBJ1-3	NA	NA	TGTGCCAGCAGCCCGACCCGAAACACCATATATTTT	CASSPTRNTIYF
TRBV14	TRBJ1-2	NA	NA	TGTGCCAGCAGCCAGTCGGAGGAGTATGGCTACACCTTC	CASSQSEEYGYTF
TRBV5-4	TRBJ1-5	NA	NA	TGTGCCAGCAGCTTAGGGAGGGGGCCCCAGCATTTT	CASSLGRGPQHF
TRBV5-8	TRBJ1-4	TRBD1	once	TGTGCCAGCAGCTCGGGACAGGGATTAACTAATGAAAAACTGTTTTTT	CASSSGQGLTNEKLFF
TRBV29-1	TRBJ2-3	NA	NA	TGCTCGCTTATTAAGGGGGGCGGGGGCACAGATACGCAGTATTTT	CSLIKGGGGTDTQYF
TRBV7-6	TRBJ2-7	NA	once	TGTGCCAGCAGCTTAGCGCACGACGGAACCTACGAGCAGTACTTC	CASSLAHDGTYEQYF
TRBV6-2/TRBV6-3	TRBJ1-2	TRBD1	once	TGTGCCAGCAGTTACGCGGCAGGGGGCGCGAGGTCGAACTATGGCTACACCTTC	CASSYAAGGARSNYGYTF
TRBV5-1	TRBJ1-2	TRBD1	NA	TGCGCCAGCAGCCCGTCCGGGACAGGGCTGCCCTATGGCTACACCTTC	CASSPSGTGLPYGYTF
TRBV5-6	TRBJ1-5	TRBD1	NA	TGTGCCAGCAGCTTGGGCGGACAGGGGCTTTATAGCAATCAGCCCCAGCATTTT	CASSLGGQGLYSNQPQHF
TRBV30	TRBJ1-4	NA	NA	TGTGCCTCCCGGGGACGGGGGGAGGAAAAACTGTTTTTT	CASRGRGEEKLFF
TRBV5-5	TRBJ2-3	NA	NA	TGTGCCAGCAGCTTGGGTGACGGACGAGATACGCAGTATTTT	CASSLGDGRDTQYF
TRBV6-5	TRBJ1-6	NA	NA	TGTGCCAGCAGTTACGGGCCTGGGTCACCCCTCCACTTT	CASSYGPGSPLHF
TRBV14	TRBJ1-1	NA	NA	TGTGCCAGCAGCCACCAGAGGGTTTTTTCTGAAGCTTTCTTT	CASSHQRVFSEAFF
TRBV24-1	TRBJ2-1	NA	NA	TGTGCCACCAGTGATTTTGACGAGCAGTTCTTC	CATSDFDEQFF
TRBV7-2	TRBJ2-2	TRBD2	NA	TGTGCCAGCAGCCCCCGGAACCTAGCGGGGATACCCACCGGGGAGCTGTTTTTT	CASSPRNLAGIPTGELFF
TRBV29-1	TRBJ1-2	NA	once	TGCAGCGTCCAGCAAAACTATGGCTACACCTTC	CSVQQNYGYTF
TRBV6-5	TRBJ2-6	TRBD1	NA	TGTGCCAGCGCTATTCAGGGGGCTGGGGCCAACGTCCTGACTTTC	CASAIQGAGANVLTF
TRBV18	TRBJ1-6	NA	NA	TGTGCCAGCTCACCAGGAGGGGCTCGATACTCCTATAATTCACCCCTCCACTTT	CASSPGGARYSYNSPLHF
TRBV2	TRBJ1-5	TRBD1	NA	TGTGCCAGCAGCCGGACAGGCAGTCAGCCCCAGCATTTT	CASSRTGSQPQHF
TRBV3-1/TRBV3-2	TRBJ1-1	TRBD1	NA	TGTGCCAGCAGCCCCCAGGACAGGGGGGGGACTGAAGCTTTCTTT	CASSPQDRGGTEAFF
TRBV5-1	TRBJ2-2	NA	few	TGCGCCAGCAGCTTGTTCACCGGGGAGCTGTTTTTT	CASSLFTGELFF
TRBV5-4	TRBJ1-4	TRBD1	NA	TGTGCCAGCAGCTTGGACAGGGGGCGCGCTAATGAAAAACTGTTTTTT	CASSLDRGRANEKLFF
TRBV18	TRBJ1-1	NA	NA	TGTGCCAGCTCACCACCGACGGGAGGGAACACTGAAGCTTTCTTT	CASSPPTGGNTEAFF
TRBV5-5	TRBJ2-5	NA	NA	TGTGCCAGCAGCTTGGTGTCCGGGGGCCAAGAGACCCAGTACTTC	CASSLVSGGQETQYF
TRBV6-1	TRBJ1-1	NA	NA	TGTGCCAGCAGTGAAGCAGGCGGCACTGAAGCTTTCTTT	CASSEAGGTEAFF
TRBV10-1	TRBJ2-3	NA	NA	TGCGCCAGCAGTGATTCGGTGACCACAGATACGCAGTATTTT	CASSDSVTTDTQYF
TRBV29-1	TRBJ2-1	NA	NA	TGCAGCGTTGACACCCCGGGGGATGAGCAGTTCTTC	CSVDTPGDEQFF
TRBV7-6	TRBJ2-7	NA	NA	TGTGCCAGCAGCTTAGCGCGTCAGGGGACGGAGCAGTACTTC	CASSLARQGTEQYF
TRBV6-5	TRBJ1-2	NA	NA	TGTGCCAGCAGGACGACCTTGAGCGCCTACACCTTC	CASRTTLSAYTF
TRBV7-9	TRBJ2-6	NA	once	TGTGCCAGCAGCACAGGTTTTGGAAGATCTGGGGCCAACGTCCTGACTTTC	CASSTGFGRSGANVLTF
TRBV19	TRBJ2-2	TRBD1	few	TGTGCCAGTAGGGACAGGGGGCGCTCCGGCACCGGGGAGCTGTTTTTT	CASRDRGRSGTGELFF
TRBV6-2/TRBV6-3	TRBJ2-7	TRBD1	NA	TGTGCCAGCAGTCATCGATCGGGACAGCCCCACGAGCAGTACTTC	CASSHRSGQPHEQYF
TRBV18	TRBJ1-4	TRBD1	NA	TGTGCCAGCTCACCGCAACTGGACAGGGCTAATGAAAAACTGTTTTTT	CASSPQLDRANEKLFF
TRBV7-6	TRBJ2-2	NA	NA	TGTGCCAGCAGTCCGGACAGACTAAACACCGGGGAGCTGTTTTTT	CASSPDRLNTGELFF
TRBV6-5	TRBJ1-2	TRBD1	NA	TGTGCCAGCAGTTACACCGGGACAGGGGAAAACTATGGCTACACCTTC	CASSYTGTGENYGYTF
TRBV12-3/TRBV12-4	TRBJ2-7	TRBD2	once	TGTGCCAGCAGTTTACCGGGAGGCGAGCAGTACTTC	CASSLPGGEQYF
TRBV14	TRBJ1-4	NA	once	TGTGCCAGCATTACGGACAGATTCAGTGAAAAACTGTTTTTT	CASITDRFSEKLFF